This TCR beta chain was documented in a study of blood T cells in healthy people across ages. Germline CDR1 reads MDHEN; CDR2 reads SYDVKM. Trimming at V came to 5 bases and at J to 4 bases, leaving 10 bases not matched to a gene. The CDR3 loop spans 17 amino acids. The second PCR ran 7 to 11 cycles with a sample-barcoded 5' primer and J-beta primers. Every sample produced at least 2.5 million CDR3-containing paired-end reads. TCRdb redid the calling of the 5' RACE reads with MiXCR, one entry per CDR3 protein. The table lists roughly 860,000 distinct CDR3 sequences, 60% to 80% of them singletons. This receptor was obtained from a man younger than 45 in good health. Specimen: blood. V is TRBV28 and J is TRBJ2-2, with 10 nucleotides matching TRBD2. The CDR3 spells CASSPLAGARGTGELFF. CDR3 sequence (DNA): TGTGCCAGCAGTCCTCTAGCGGGAGCACGGGGCACCGGGGAGCTGTTTTTT.